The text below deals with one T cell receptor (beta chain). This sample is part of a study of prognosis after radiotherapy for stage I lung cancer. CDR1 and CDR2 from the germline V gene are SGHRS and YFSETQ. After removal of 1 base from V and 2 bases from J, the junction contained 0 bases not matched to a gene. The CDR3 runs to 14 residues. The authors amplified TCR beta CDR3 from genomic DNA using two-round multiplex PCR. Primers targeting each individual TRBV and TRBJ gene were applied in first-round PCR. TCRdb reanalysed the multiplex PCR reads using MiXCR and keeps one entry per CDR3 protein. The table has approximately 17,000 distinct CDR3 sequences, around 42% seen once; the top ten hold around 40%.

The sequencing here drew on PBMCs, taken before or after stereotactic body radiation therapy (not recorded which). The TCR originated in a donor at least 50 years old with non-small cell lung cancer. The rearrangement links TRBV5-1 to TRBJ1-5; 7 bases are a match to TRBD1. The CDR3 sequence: CASSLTGGNQPQHF. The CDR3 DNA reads TGCGCCAGCAGCTTGACAGGGGGCAATCAGCCCCAGCATTTT.